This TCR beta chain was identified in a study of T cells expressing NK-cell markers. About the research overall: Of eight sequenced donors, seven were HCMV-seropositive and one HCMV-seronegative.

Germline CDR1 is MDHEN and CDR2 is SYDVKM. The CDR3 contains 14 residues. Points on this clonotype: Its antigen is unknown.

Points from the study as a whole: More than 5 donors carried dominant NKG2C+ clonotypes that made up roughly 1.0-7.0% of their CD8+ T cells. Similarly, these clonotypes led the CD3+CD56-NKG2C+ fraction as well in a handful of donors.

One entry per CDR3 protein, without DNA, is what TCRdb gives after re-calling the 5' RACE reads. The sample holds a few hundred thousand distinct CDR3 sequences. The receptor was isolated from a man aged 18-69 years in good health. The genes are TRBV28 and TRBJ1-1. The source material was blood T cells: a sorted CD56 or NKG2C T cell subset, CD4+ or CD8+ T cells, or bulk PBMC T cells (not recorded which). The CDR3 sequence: CASRMGWGNTEAFF.